The 32 T cell receptor beta chains in this list originate from one sample, sequenced in a study of T cell responses to AZD1222 COVID-19 vaccine. Data came from immunoSEQ multiplex PCR; TCRdb stores just in-frame clones and leaves some out. The data show 120,000 or so clones, roughly nine tenths seen once. The sequencing used peripheral blood, collected on day 0 of AZD1222 vaccination. The receptor source for this set is an adult in good health.

The J gene is TRBJ2-1, the V gene TRBV6-5; 8 nucleotides match TRBD2. The CDR3 runs 15 residues. J lost 6 bases, V lost 2 bases, and 6 bases had no gene match. The V gene's germline CDR1 is MNHEY and CDR2 SVGAGI. CDR3 protein: CASSYDWSGSNEQFF. For the CDR3, the DNA is TGTGCCAGCAGTTACGACTGGAGCGGGAGCAATGAGCAGTTCTTC.

The rearrangement joins TRBV11-2 to TRBJ1-1, with TRBD1 matching 7 bases. Losses at the gene ends were 3 bases for V and 5 bases for J; bases not matched to a gene: 9. The CDR3 has 15 amino acids. The germline gives CDR1 SGHAT, CDR2 FQNNGV. The CDR3 loop reads CASSFRPGGQTEAFF. The CDR3 nucleotides are TGTGCCAGCAGCTTTCGCCCAGGGGGGCAGACTGAAGCTTTCTTT.

The rearrangement links TRBV29-1 to TRBJ2-1; no clear D. Germline V gene data show CDR1 as SQVTM and CDR2 as ANQGSEA. The CDR3 runs 15 residues. Trimming pared 7 bases from V and 3 bases from J, leaving 19 bases between. DNA for the CDR3: TGCAGCGCTGAGTTGTTGAGCCTAGGCTACAATGAGCAGTTCTTC. It yields the protein CSAELLSLGYNEQFF.

This chain uses TRBV18 with TRBJ1-3; no firm D call. The CDR3 covers 15 residues. Germline V lookup: CDR1 KGHSH, CDR2 LQKENI. V was trimmed by 3 bases and J by 0 bases, leaving 9 bases between them. For the CDR3, the DNA is TGTGCCAGCTCACCGCCAAAAAACTCTGGAAACACCATATATTTT. Encoded protein: CASSPPKNSGNTIYF.

The chain links TRBV11-2 to TRBJ1-4, with D unclear. CDR3 length: 15 residues. Germline lookup yields CDR1 SGHAT and CDR2 FQNNGV. Trimming pared 1 base from V and 8 bases from J, leaving 14 bases between. The CDR3 sequence: CASSLVGRVGEKLFF. CDR3 bases: TGTGCCAGCAGCTTAGTGGGAAGGGTAGGGGAAAAACTGTTTTTT.

CDR3 protein: CASSPSRNGNEKLFF. DNA of the CDR3: TGTGCCAGCTCACCATCAAGGAACGGTAATGAAAAACTGTTTTTT. The gene calls are TRBV18 and TRBJ1-4; D is unresolved. V was pared by 2 bases and J by 4 bases, with 11 bases between. Germline V gene lookup returns CDR1 KGHSH and CDR2 LQKENI. This CDR3 spans 15 amino acids.

This rearrangement joins TRBV6-1 to TRBJ1-2, with D unresolved. Trimming took off 2 bases at V and 8 bases at J, with 15 bases between the two ends. This CDR3 has 14 residues. From germline, CDR1 is MNHNS and CDR2 SASEGT. The CDR3 bases are TGTGCCAGCAGTGAACCCTCCGAGGAGTGGGGCTACACCTTC. Its translation: CASSEPSEEWGYTF.

The V call is TRBV18, the J call TRBJ1-3; no definite D call. This CDR3 spans 16 amino acids. V lost 2 bases and J 4 bases, leaving 15 bases between the germline ends. Germline V gene sequence: CDR1 KGHSH, CDR2 LQKENI. CDR3 bases: TGTGCCAGCTCACCATCCCCGACATCTGGAGGAAACACCATATATTTT. Translation gives CASSPSPTSGGNTIYF.

The chain carries TRBV9 and TRBJ2-1; 14 bases line up with TRBD2. Looked up from germline, CDR1 is SGDLS and CDR2 is YYNGEE. The CDR3 contains 16 residues. Losses at the gene ends were 3 bases for V and 8 bases for J; bases not matched to a gene: 7. The CDR3 DNA reads as TGTGCCAGCAGCGCTTCCGGGACTAGCGGGAGCTATGAGCAGTTCTTC. Protein: CASSASGTSGSYEQFF. Full variable domain (remainder filled in from reference TRBV9 and TRBJ2-1): DSGVTQTPKHLITATGQRVTLRCSPRSGDLSVYWYQQSLDQGLQFLIQYYNGEERAKGNILERFSAQQFPDLHSELNLSSLELGDSALYFCASSASGTSGSYEQFFGPGTRLTVL.

This chain links TRBV10-2 with TRBJ2-3, with 8 bases aligning to TRBD2. This CDR3 contains 17 residues. CDR1 is WSHSY, CDR2 SAAADI, per germline. Germline trimming cut 8 bases from V and 4 bases from J; bases unmatched to any gene: 17. The DNA of the CDR3 is TGCGCCAGCTCAGCTACCTTAGCGGGGTTAGCAGCAGATACGCAGTATTTT. As protein: CASSATLAGLAADTQYF.

The rearrangement joins TRBV7-9 to TRBJ1-1; D may be TRBD1 (6 bases). V shed 4 bases and J shed 6 bases, with 18 bases lying between them. This CDR3 is built from 15 residues. Germline V CDR1 and CDR2: SEHNR, FQNEAQ (reference sequence). CDR3 residues: CASSSLRGGAAEAFF. For the CDR3, the DNA is TGTGCCAGCAGCTCCCTCCGGGGGGGCGCGGCTGAAGCTTTCTTT.

This clone appeared once. The genes are TRBV7-8 and TRBJ1-3; possibly TRBD1 for D (6 bases). The germline V gene encodes CDR1 SGHVS and CDR2 FQNEAQ. Trimming cost V 6 bases and J 0 bases, with 24 bases left between them. This CDR3 has 19 residues. The DNA of the CDR3 is TGTGCCAGCAGTCTCCTCGGGGGCCATCCTAGAATCTCTGGAAACACCATATATTTT. Residues: CASSLLGGHPRISGNTIYF. The full variable domain, completed using reference TRBV7-8 and TRBJ1-3, is GAGVSQSPRYKVAKRGQDVALRCDPISGHVSLFWYQQALGQGPEFLTYFQNEAQLDKSGLPSDRFFAERPEGSVSTLKIQRTQQEDSAVYLCASSLLGGHPRISGNTIYFGEGSWLTVV.

The chain couples TRBV30 to TRBJ2-7, with D perhaps TRBD1 (6 bases). Germline CDR1 reads GTSNPN; CDR2 reads SVGIG (reference sequence). The ends were cut back, 2 bases at V and 6 bases at J, with 11 bases in the middle. The CDR3 contains 12 residues. The CDR3 protein is CAWSKTGFEQYF. CDR3 DNA: TGTGCCTGGAGTAAAACAGGGTTCGAGCAGTACTTC.

The chain uses TRBV2 and TRBJ1-2; no firm D call. CDR1 is SNHLY and CDR2 is FYNNEI in the germline V gene. The length of the CDR3 is 11 residues. Trimming cost V 7 bases and J 4 bases, with 7 bases left between them. In nucleotides, the CDR3 is TGTGCCAGCAACCCCAGCTATGGCTACACCTTC. The encoded protein is CASNPSYGYTF.

The CDR3 sequence: CATRRPDTYNEQFF. The CDR3 DNA follows: TGTGCCACCAGGCGGCCGGATACCTACAATGAGCAGTTCTTC. The V call is TRBV15, the J call TRBJ2-1; no definite D call. Germline CDR1 reads LNHNV; CDR2 reads YYDKDF (reference sequence). Trimming took 6 bases from V and 2 from J, leaving 11 bases between them. This CDR3 is 14 amino acids long.

This clone was found a few times. This chain links TRBV2 with TRBJ2-7, with 11 bases lining up with TRBD2. Germline assignment: CDR1 SNHLY and CDR2 FYNNEI. The CDR3 runs 15 residues. Trimming cost V 3 bases and J 3 bases; bases outside gene matches: 4. The CDR3 DNA reads TGTGCCAGCAGTGACAGACTAGCGGGGAACTACGAGCAGTACTTC. Its protein is CASSDRLAGNYEQYF.

The chain is built from TRBV9 and TRBJ1-6, with D unresolved. V was pared by 0 bases and J by 9 bases, with 10 bases between. The CDR3 consists of 14 residues. Germline values: CDR1 SGDLS, CDR2 YYNGEE. The DNA of the CDR3 is TGTGCCAGCAGCGTAGCTGTGGAGGGTTCACCCCTCCACTTT. This translates into CASSVAVEGSPLHF.

The V call is TRBV10-3, the J call TRBJ1-5; D uncertain. The CDR3 is 13 residues long. The ends were cut back, 2 bases at V and 10 bases at J, with 12 bases in the middle. CDR1 and CDR2 (germline): ENHRY, SYGVKD. The CDR3 here is CAISETSRGPQHF. The DNA of the CDR3 is TGTGCCATCAGTGAGACATCCCGCGGACCCCAGCATTTT.

The table lists this clone with a few counts. At the DNA level, this CDR3 is encoded by other sequences in the same sample as well. The chain is built from TRBV29-1 and TRBJ2-1; 9 bases align to TRBD1. This CDR3 has 11 amino acids. Germline values: CDR1 SQVTM, CDR2 ANQGSEA. The ends lost 6 bases at V and 7 bases at J; junction bases unmatched: 1. CDR3 loop: CSVGQGNEQFF. CDR3 bases: TGCAGCGTCGGACAGGGGAATGAGCAGTTCTTC.

CDR3 in DNA: TGCGCCAGCAGCTTACACAAAGGGGAAAAACTGTTTTTT. Its protein is CASSLHKGEKLFF. The V gene is TRBV5-1, the J gene TRBJ1-4; D not certain. The ends were cut back, 2 bases at V and 8 bases at J, with 10 bases in the middle. The V gene's germline CDR1 is SGHRS and CDR2 YFSETQ. The CDR3 contains 13 residues.

The gene calls are TRBV3-1 (or the pseudogene TRBV3-2) and TRBJ1-1, with D possibly TRBD1 on 5 matching bases. There are 15 residues in the CDR3. V shed 8 bases and J shed 1 base, with 17 bases lying between them. Germline CDR1 is LGHDT and CDR2 is YNNKEL (reference sequence). CDR3 bases: TGTGCCAGCTCCGGGACCGGCCGGTGGAACACTGAAGCTTTCTTT. Translated, it gives CASSGTGRWNTEAFF.

The V gene is TRBV19, the J gene TRBJ1-1, with D unresolved. The V end was cut by 10 bases, the J end by 1 base, with 10 bases between. CDR3 size: 12 residues. Germline loops: CDR1 LNHDA, CDR2 SQIVND (reference sequence). The CDR3 is CATTAENTEAFF. Written as DNA, the CDR3 is TGTGCCACCACGGCTGAGAACACTGAAGCTTTCTTT.

The chain has TRBV6-5 and TRBJ2-3; 10 nucleotides align to TRBD2. Trimming cost V 7 bases and J 2 bases; bases outside gene matches: 6. Germline V gives CDR1 MNHEY, CDR2 SVGAGI. The CDR3 loop spans 15 amino acids. The CDR3 DNA follows: TGTGCCAGCAAACGGACTAGCGGATTCACAGATACGCAGTATTTT. Its translation is CASKRTSGFTDTQYF.

The CDR3 loop reads CASSVDAQGHNYGYTF. DNA of the CDR3: TGTGCCAGCAGCGTAGACGCCCAAGGTCATAACTATGGCTACACCTTC. The V gene is TRBV9, the J gene TRBJ1-2; no reliable D call. Germline-derived CDR1 and CDR2 are SGDLS and YYNGEE. The V and J ends lost 0 bases and 1 base respectively, with 13 bases between them. CDR3 size: 16 residues.

This chain links TRBV5-5 with TRBJ2-7; D remains ambiguous. The CDR3 loop spans 15 amino acids. Germline V gene sequence: CDR1 SGHKS, CDR2 YYEKEE (reference sequence). V lost 0 bases and J 6 bases, leaving 16 bases between the germline ends. The CDR3 region is CASSLGWRRFSEQYF. In DNA form, the CDR3 reads TGTGCCAGCAGCTTGGGGTGGAGACGTTTCTCCGAGCAGTACTTC.

The gene calls are TRBV2 and TRBJ1-1, with D perhaps matching TRBD1 (5 bases). V lost 2 bases to trimming and J lost 2 bases, with 9 bases between them. The CDR3 contains 14 residues. Germline V gene data show CDR1 as SNHLY and CDR2 as FYNNEI. The CDR3 region is CASSELTGNTEAFF. For the CDR3, the DNA is TGTGCCAGCAGTGAACTTACAGGCAACACTGAAGCTTTCTTT.

The chain links TRBV11-2 to TRBJ1-2; TRBD1 matches at 7 bases. V lost 1 base, J lost 7 bases, and 6 bases stayed unmatched. This CDR3 region has 14 residues. From germline, CDR1 is SGHAT and CDR2 FQNNGV. CDR3 nucleotide sequence: TGTGCCAGCAGCTTAGTTGGGGACAGCCGTGGCTACACCTTC. Translation gives CASSLVGDSRGYTF.

The chain uses TRBV5-1 and TRBJ1-5, with a tentative D call TRBD1 (5 bases). There are 15 residues in the CDR3. Germline CDR1 is SGHRS and CDR2 is YFSETQ. The V end lost 0 bases, the J end lost 0 bases, and 7 bases lay between the germline ends. The DNA of the CDR3 is TGCGCCAGCAGCTTGGCCGGGGGTAGCAATCAGCCCCAGCATTTT. It encodes CASSLAGGSNQPQHF.

The chain uses TRBV10-3 and TRBJ2-7; a possible D gene is TRBD1 (6 bases). CDR1 ENHRY and CDR2 SYGVKD come from the germline V gene. Deletions cut 0 bases from V and 0 bases from J, with 9 bases between. The CDR3 sequence is 15 residues long. CDR3 amino acids: CAISESGTPSYEQYF. The CDR3 bases are TGTGCCATCAGTGAGTCAGGGACACCCTCCTACGAGCAGTACTTC.

This sequence joins TRBV12-3 or TRBV12-4 and TRBJ2-1; D gene ambiguous. The CDR3 loop spans 12 amino acids. V was shortened by 3 bases and J by 9 bases, with 9 bases between the two germline ends. CDR3 nucleotides: TGTGCCAGCAGTTTTGGTCCGGGTGAGCAGTTCTTC. This codes for CASSFGPGEQFF.

The chain combines TRBV10-3 with TRBJ2-2; 8 nucleotides align to TRBD1. The CDR3 spans 16 residues. Germline V CDR1 and CDR2: ENHRY, SYGVKD. The J segment lost 3 bases and the V segment lost 10 bases, leaving 13 bases of the junction unmatched. CDR3 sequence reads: CATETGGQVYTGELFF. The CDR3 DNA sequence: TGTGCCACCGAGACTGGGGGACAGGTTTACACCGGGGAGCTGTTTTTT.

This clone was picked up one time. This rearrangement joins TRBV5-6 to TRBJ1-2, with D maybe TRBD1 (6 bases). V shed 3 bases and J shed 4 bases, with 13 bases lying between them. The germline V gene encodes CDR1 SGHDT and CDR2 YYEEEE. The CDR3 runs to 14 residues. CDR3 sequence reads: CASSSGTGIYGYTF. The CDR3, as DNA: TGTGCCAGCAGCTCCGGCACAGGGATCTATGGCTACACCTTC.